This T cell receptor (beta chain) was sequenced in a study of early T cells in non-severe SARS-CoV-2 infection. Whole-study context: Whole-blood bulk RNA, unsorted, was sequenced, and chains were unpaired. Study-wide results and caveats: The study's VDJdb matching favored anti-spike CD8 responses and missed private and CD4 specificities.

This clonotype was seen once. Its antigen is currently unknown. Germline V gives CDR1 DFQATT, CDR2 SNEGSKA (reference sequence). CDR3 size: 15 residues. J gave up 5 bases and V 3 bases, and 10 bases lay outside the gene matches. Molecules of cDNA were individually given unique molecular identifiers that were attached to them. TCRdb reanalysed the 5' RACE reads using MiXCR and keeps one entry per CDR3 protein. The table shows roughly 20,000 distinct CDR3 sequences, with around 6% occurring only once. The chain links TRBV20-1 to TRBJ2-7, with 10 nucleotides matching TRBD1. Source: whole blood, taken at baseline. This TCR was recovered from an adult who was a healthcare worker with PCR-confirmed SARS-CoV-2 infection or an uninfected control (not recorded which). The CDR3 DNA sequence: TGCAGTGCTAGCCCCCCGGGACAGGGGTCTGACGAGCAGTACTTC. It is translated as CSASPPGQGSDEQYF.